This T cell receptor (beta chain) was sequenced during a study of Graves' ophthalmopathy and Graves' hyperthyroidism. Researchers took RNA transcripts and amplified TCR beta CDR3 regions from them. Second-round multiplex PCR came after a first-round RT-PCR that employed HTBI primers. From the multiplex PCR reads, TCRdb called clonotypes with MiXCR, one entry per CDR3 protein. The data contain about 400,000 distinct CDR3 sequences, just over 15% of them singletons. In its sample, this clonotype was seen many times. What it binds is not known. Overall study findings and caveats: Ophthalmopathy progression prediction by the model yielded a sensitivity of roughly 67% and a specificity of approximately 72%.

The clonotype was recovered from a woman aged 18-29 years with stable Graves' hyperthyroidism. The specimen sequenced was peripheral blood.

Here the CDR3 reads CASSFMGSTEAFF. Written as DNA, the CDR3 is TGTGCCAGCAGTTTCATGGGGAGCACTGAAGCTTTCTTT. This chain uses TRBV12-3 or TRBV12-4 with TRBJ1-1; D not certain. CDR3 length: 13 residues. Trimming left V 3 bases short and J 4 bases short, with 9 bases between.